The present TCR beta chain was sequenced within a study of T cell repertoires in cytomegalovirus infection. Study in general: HLA-B-restricted CMV epitopes that are well studied, plus recently identified HLA-C-restricted ones, were used by the study.

CDR1 and CDR2 from the germline V gene are SNHLY and FYNNEI. Between the trimmed V and J ends, which lost 7 bases and 1 base, there was a span of 8 bases. This CDR3 is built from 12 residues. Study-level findings and limits: In two of eight donors, the top clonotype was HLA-C-restricted CMV-specific.

TCRdb used MiXCR to reprocess the reads, holding one entry per CDR3 protein. The sample carries approximately 110,000 distinct CDR3 sequences, roughly 40% recorded once. As for this clonotype: The antigen remains unidentified.

V usage is TRBV2 and J usage is TRBJ2-7; D unclear. The sequenced sample was CD8+ T cells from cultured PBMCs, obtained from culture after CMV antigen stimulation. This clonotype was sampled from a human donor in good health (CMV status not recorded). Some clones in this sample may be carry-over from other donors' samples. CDR3 bases: TGTGCCAGCAAAGGCGGATCCTACGAGCAGTACTTC. Residues: CASKGGSYEQYF.